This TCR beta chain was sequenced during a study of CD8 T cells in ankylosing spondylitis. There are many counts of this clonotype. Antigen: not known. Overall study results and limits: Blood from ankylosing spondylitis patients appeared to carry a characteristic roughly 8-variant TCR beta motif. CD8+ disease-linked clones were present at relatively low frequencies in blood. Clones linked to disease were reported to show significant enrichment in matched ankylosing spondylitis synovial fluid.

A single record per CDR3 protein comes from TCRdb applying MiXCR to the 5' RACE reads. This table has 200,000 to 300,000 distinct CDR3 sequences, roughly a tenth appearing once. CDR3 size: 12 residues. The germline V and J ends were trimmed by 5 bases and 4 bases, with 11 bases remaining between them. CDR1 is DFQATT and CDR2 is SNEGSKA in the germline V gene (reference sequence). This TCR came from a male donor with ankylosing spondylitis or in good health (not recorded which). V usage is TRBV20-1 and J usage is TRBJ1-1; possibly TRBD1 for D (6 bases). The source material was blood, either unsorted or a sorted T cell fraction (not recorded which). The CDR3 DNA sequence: TGCAGTGCTTTTAAGGGGGGCACTGAAGCTTTCTTT. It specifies CSAFKGGTEAFF.